This passage covers 11 T cell receptor beta chains from one sample sequenced in a study of T cells in Graves' hyperthyroidism and ophthalmopathy (dated by TCRdb to between 2017 and 2020). Library prep was done by multiplex PCR. Reads for this sample came from an Illumina HiSeq 2000. The TCR beta CDR3 regions were amplified from the RNA transcripts. The first round of RT-PCR for the TCR CDR3 was performed with the HTBI primer set and the Qiagen OneStep RT-PCR kit. TCRdb itself trimmed the public reads at Q25 with fastp, ran MiXCR and retained productive beta chains. Here each entry gathers all rows of one CDR3 protein and keeps the most common genes and DNA. For this sample the table gives about 690,000 distinct CDR3 sequences, of which 15% to 20% were detected only once. Roughly a sixth of the sample goes to the ten largest clones. The sequencing input was blood. These receptor sequences come from a man aged 45-65 years with Graves' hyperthyroidism.

The rearrangement uses TRBV2 and TRBJ2-6, with 7 bases aligning to TRBD1. This CDR3 contains 17 residues. The V gene's germline CDR1 is SNHLY and CDR2 FYNNEI. V lost 6 bases and J lost 0; bases outside the gene matches: 8. CDR3 bases: TGTGCCAGCAGATGGACAGGCGCGACCTCTGGGGCCAACGTCCTGACTTTC. Translated: CASRWTGATSGANVLTF. The variable domain in full, with the rest retrieved from reference TRBV2 and TRBJ2-6, is EPEVTQTPSHQVTQMGQEVILRCVPISNHLYFYWYRQILGQKVEFLVSFYNNEISEKSEIFDDQFSVERPDGSNFTLKIRSTKLEDSAMYFCASRWTGATSGANVLTFGAGSRLTVL.

This chain uses TRBV3-1 with TRBJ1-2; no firm D call. The germline V and J ends were trimmed by 0 bases and 4 bases, with 9 bases remaining between them. Per the germline V gene, CDR1 is LGHDT and CDR2 is YNNKEL (reference sequence). The CDR3 contains 14 residues. The chain's CDR3 is CASSQDQGPYGYTF. CDR3 coding DNA: TGTGCCAGCAGCCAAGATCAAGGACCCTATGGCTACACCTTC. The entire variable domain, with the rest obtained from reference TRBV3-1 and TRBJ1-2, is as follows: DTAVSQTPKYLVTQMGNDKSIKCEQNLGHDTMYWYKQDSKKFLKIMFSYNNKELIINETVPNRFSPKSPDKAHLNLHINSLELGDSAVYFCASSQDQGPYGYTFGSGTRLTVV.

In this sample, this clonotype turned up many times. V is TRBV12-3 or TRBV12-4 and J is TRBJ1-1; D gene unclear. The CDR3 loop spans 13 amino acids. Between the trimmed V and J ends, which lost 3 bases and 5 bases, there was a span of 10 bases. The CDR3 is CASSFRAGTEAFF. The CDR3 DNA is TGTGCCAGCAGTTTCCGGGCGGGGACTGAAGCTTTCTTT.

This clonotype was observed a few times. The rearrangement links TRBV10-3 to TRBJ2-1; TRBD1 might be the D (5 bases). The CDR3 is 15 amino acids. The germline V and J ends were trimmed by 4 bases and 4 bases, with 14 bases remaining between them. Germline-derived CDR1 and CDR2 are ENHRY and SYGVKD. The CDR3 sequence: CAISVGAILYNEQFF. CDR3 coding DNA: TGTGCCATCAGTGTTGGGGCCATCCTGTACAATGAGCAGTTCTTC.

The chain has TRBV2 and TRBJ1-2; possible D gene TRBD1, 5 bases. Trimming stripped 1 base from V and 8 bases from J, with 14 bases between. The CDR3 length is 14 residues. Germline CDR1 reads SNHLY; CDR2 reads FYNNEI. CDR3 bases: TGTGCCAGCAGTGAAGAAGGCAGATGGGGGGGCTACACCTTC. Encoded protein: CASSEEGRWGGYTF.

This clonotype came up many times. This chain joins TRBV6-1 and TRBJ2-2, with D hard to call. CDR1 is MNHNS and CDR2 is SASEGT in the germline V gene. V lost 5 bases and J 4 bases, leaving 8 bases between the germline ends. There are 13 residues in the CDR3. Written as DNA, the CDR3 is TGTGCCAGCAGTTACTACCTCACCGGGGAGCTGTTTTTT. This codes for CASSYYLTGELFF.

This clonotype was observed many times. J is TRBJ2-1 and V is TRBV20-1; 12 bases agree with TRBD2. The CDR3 loop spans 17 amino acids. Germline CDR1 DFQATT, CDR2 SNEGSKA (reference sequence). Trimming removed 2 bases from V and 0 bases from J; junction bases left unmatched: 5. DNA for the CDR3: TGCAGTGCTAGAATCGGACTAGCGGGGAGCTCCTACAATGAGCAGTTCTTC. Translation: CSARIGLAGSSYNEQFF.

This clonotype has ten or more counts. The chain uses TRBV9 and TRBJ2-7; TRBD1 is a possible D gene (5 bases). The CDR3 extends over 16 amino acids. V lost 0 bases, J lost 3 bases, and 16 bases lay in between. Germline V CDR1 and CDR2: SGDLS, YYNGEE. The CDR3 loop is CASSVGPPDTDYEQYF. CDR3 bases: TGTGCCAGCAGCGTAGGACCTCCGGACACCGACTACGAGCAGTACTTC.

The rearrangement uses TRBV19 and TRBJ1-4; 7 bases align to TRBD1. Trimming cost V 8 bases and J 10 bases; bases outside gene matches: 10. Germline V gene lookup returns CDR1 LNHDA and CDR2 SQIVND (reference sequence). CDR3 length: 13 residues. CDR3 sequence: CASGTDLFGKLFF. The CDR3 coding sequence is TGTGCCAGTGGGACAGATCTTTTTGGAAAACTGTTTTTT.

The chain has TRBV10-1 and TRBJ2-1; the D is unclear. The germline V and J ends were trimmed by 4 bases and 8 bases, with 6 bases remaining between them. Germline CDR1 WNHNN, CDR2 SYGVQD (reference sequence). The CDR3 runs to 11 residues. CDR3 protein: CASSGVDEQFF. As DNA, the CDR3 is TGCGCCAGCAGTGGCGTCGATGAGCAGTTCTTC.

This clonotype was detected only a few times. This chain uses TRBV29-1 with TRBJ2-7, with a tentative D call TRBD1 (6 bases). The CDR3 covers 13 residues. Germline lookup yields CDR1 SQVTM and CDR2 ANQGSEA. Trimming pared 1 base from V and 3 bases from J, leaving 10 bases between. The CDR3 DNA is TGCAGCGTTGAAGGGGACACCGGCTACGAGCAGTACTTC. Its protein is CSVEGDTGYEQYF.